Shown below are 27 T cell receptor beta chains from a single sample sequenced in a study of T cells in Graves' hyperthyroidism and ophthalmopathy. The investigators amplified TCR beta CDR3 regions from RNA transcripts. An initial round of RT-PCR targeting the TCR CDR3 relied on the HTBI primer set. TCRdb processed the multiplex PCR reads anew with MiXCR; each CDR3 protein has one entry. This table has 250,000 to 300,000 distinct CDR3 sequences, approximately 12% appearing once. Source material: blood. The receptors come from a woman younger than 45 with Graves' hyperthyroidism that later progressed to Graves' ophthalmopathy.

This clonotype was recorded many times. The chain links TRBV9 to TRBJ1-1; possibly TRBD1 for D (5 bases). With 4 bases removed from V and 0 bases from J, the gap between germline ends came to 10 bases. Germline V lookup: CDR1 SGDLS, CDR2 YYNGEE. The CDR3 length is 14 residues. The DNA of the CDR3 is TGTGCCAGCAGCCCCGAGGGGCTGAACACTGAAGCTTTCTTT. Translating gives CASSPEGLNTEAFF.

This clonotype was observed many times. The gene calls are TRBV2 and TRBJ1-6; D remains unclear. CDR3 length equals 14 residues. Trimming took off 6 bases at V and 10 bases at J, with 16 bases between the two ends. Germline-derived CDR1 and CDR2 are SNHLY and FYNNEI. CDR3 protein: CASSPWAAGSPLHF. In DNA form, the CDR3 reads TGTGCCAGCAGCCCCTGGGCTGCTGGATCACCCCTCCACTTT.

The sample holds many counts of this clonotype. The chain couples TRBV11-2 to TRBJ2-1; 11 nucleotides agree with TRBD2. From germline, CDR1 is SGHAT and CDR2 FQNNGV. The V and J ends lost 2 bases and 7 bases, in that order; junction bases with no gene match: 7. The length of the CDR3 is 16 residues. The CDR3 sequence is CASSLLLAGARNEQFF. DNA for the CDR3: TGTGCCAGCAGCTTACTACTAGCGGGAGCTAGGAATGAGCAGTTCTTC.

This clonotype appeared many times. The DNA of the CDR3 is TGTGCCAGCAGCCAAGTAACCATACTAACTGATAGCACAGATACGCAGTATTTT. Its protein is CASSQVTILTDSTDTQYF. The chain couples TRBV3-1 to TRBJ2-3; D is uncertain. CDR1 is LGHDT and CDR2 is YNNKEL in the germline V gene (reference sequence). The V and J ends lost 1 base and 0 bases respectively, with 17 bases between them. The CDR3 runs to 18 residues.

This clonotype was detected ten times or more. The chain combines TRBV4-3 with TRBJ2-3; D uncertain. The CDR3 runs to 14 residues. The germline CDR1 and CDR2 sequences are LGHNA and YSLEER. V dropped 0 bases and J dropped 3 bases, with 7 bases sitting between them. For the CDR3, the DNA is TGCGCCAGCAGCCAAGAAGGCAGAACAGATACGCAGTATTTT. Translated, it gives CASSQEGRTDTQYF.

This clonotype appeared many times. The V and J genes are TRBV11-2 and TRBJ2-4; weak D call: TRBD2 (5 bases). CDR1 and CDR2 (germline): SGHAT, FQNNGV. This CDR3 is built from 15 residues. The V end lost 5 bases, the J end lost 1 base, and 12 bases lay between the germline ends. The chain's CDR3 is CASSTGVVAKNIQYF. CDR3 in DNA: TGTGCCAGCAGCACCGGGGTGGTTGCCAAAAACATTCAGTACTTC.

This clonotype was seen repeatedly, ten times or more. In DNA form, the CDR3 reads TGTGCCAGCAGCTTAACAGGGATAGCTGGAAACACCATATATTTT. Translating it yields CASSLTGIAGNTIYF. The chain combines TRBV7-2 with TRBJ1-3, with D perhaps TRBD1 (6 bases). This CDR3 has 15 residues. Trimming removed 2 bases at V and 2 bases at J, with 10 bases between. Germline V gene lookup returns CDR1 SGHTA and CDR2 FQGNSA.

This clonotype was picked up many times. The chain links TRBV28 to TRBJ1-3; no clear D. V was trimmed by 5 bases and J by 1 base, leaving 9 bases between them. This CDR3 spans 14 amino acids. The germline V gene has CDR1 MDHEN and CDR2 SYDVKM. The CDR3 nucleotides are TGTGCCAGCAGTCCCCACTCTTCTGGAAACACCATATATTTT. Its protein is CASSPHSSGNTIYF.

This clonotype was seen at least ten times. This chain uses TRBV9 with TRBJ2-5; D assignment may be TRBD1 or TRBD2 (5 bases each). Germline values: CDR1 SGDLS, CDR2 YYNGEE. V was clipped by 4 bases and J by 5 bases, with 18 bases between them. This CDR3 contains 15 residues. CDR3 amino acids: CASSLLSGGRETQYF. In nucleotides, the CDR3 is TGTGCCAGCAGCCTACTAAGTGGGGGAAGGGAGACCCAGTACTTC.

The sample holds many counts of this clonotype. Written as DNA, the CDR3 is TGTGCCAGTAGTATAGCGATAAACACTGAAGCTTTCTTT. It specifies CASSIAINTEAFF. The V gene is TRBV19, the J gene TRBJ1-1, with D hard to call. The CDR3 consists of 13 residues. The V gene lost 1 base and the J gene lost 2 bases, with 5 bases spanning the gap. Germline V gene lookup returns CDR1 LNHDA and CDR2 SQIVND (reference sequence).

Many counts were recorded for this clonotype. This chain uses TRBV27 with TRBJ2-3; no definite D call. CDR3 length equals 15 residues. Germline V gene lookup returns CDR1 MNHEY and CDR2 SMNVEV (reference sequence). V lost 4 bases and J 1 base, leaving 12 bases between the germline ends. The CDR3 nucleotides are TGTGCCAGCAGTTCGCCGTGGAGCGGCACAGATACGCAGTATTTT. This encodes CASSSPWSGTDTQYF.

This clonotype appeared many times. The chain combines TRBV4-2 with TRBJ2-3, with no clear D. This CDR3 comprises 14 residues. CDR1 is LGHNA, CDR2 YNFKEQ, per germline. V was shortened by 0 bases and J by 6 bases, with 10 bases between the two germline ends. In DNA form, the CDR3 reads TGTGCCAGCAGCCAAGAGGCGATGGGGGATACGCAGTATTTT. This encodes CASSQEAMGDTQYF.

This chain connects TRBV28 to TRBJ1-5, with 11 bases that match TRBD1. Germline V CDR1 and CDR2: MDHEN, SYDVKM. This CDR3 region has 17 residues. V gave up 5 bases and J gave up 5 bases; unmatched junction bases: 11. The chain's CDR3 is CASSPPPGQGEYQPQHF. CDR3 in DNA: TGTGCCAGCAGTCCCCCCCCGGGACAGGGGGAATATCAGCCCCAGCATTTT.

This clonotype occurred many times. The chain uses TRBV9 and TRBJ2-7; TRBD2 might be the D (6 bases). CDR1 and CDR2 from the germline V gene are SGDLS and YYNGEE. The CDR3 runs 14 residues. The V end lost 1 base, the J end lost 3 bases, and 11 bases lay between the germline ends. CDR3 region: CASSVSTSDYEQYF. The CDR3, as DNA: TGTGCCAGCAGCGTATCGACTAGTGACTACGAGCAGTACTTC.

At least ten counts were recorded for this clonotype. The chain links TRBV28 to TRBJ1-5; the D is unclear. Per germline, CDR1 MDHEN and CDR2 SYDVKM. Trimming cost V 7 bases and J 0 bases, with 13 bases left between them. The CDR3 spans 15 residues. This CDR3 is CASTGFGYSNQPQHF. In DNA form, the CDR3 reads TGTGCCAGCACCGGGTTCGGCTATAGCAATCAGCCCCAGCATTTT.

The V gene is TRBV18, the J gene TRBJ1-2, with 7 bases aligning to TRBD1. CDR3 length: 14 residues. Germline CDR1 and CDR2: KGHSH and LQKENI. V trimming: 6 bases; J trimming: 0 bases; junction bases outside the gene matches: 4. The CDR3 sequence: CASSEGQPNYGYTF. CDR3 sequence (DNA): TGTGCCAGCTCCGAGGGACAGCCTAACTATGGCTACACCTTC.

The V and J genes are TRBV30 and TRBJ1-6; 9 bases map to TRBD1. The CDR3 loop spans 13 amino acids. Germline CDR1 GTSNPN, CDR2 SVGIG (reference sequence). Trimming took 4 bases from V and 13 from J; bases not matched to a gene: 8. CDR3 sequence (DNA): TGTGCCTGGAACCGGGACAGGGAGGCGCCCCTCCACTTT. This gives the protein CAWNRDREAPLHF.

This chain joins TRBV30 and TRBJ2-2, with D tentatively TRBD1 (6 bases). In germline, CDR1 is GTSNPN, CDR2 SVGIG (reference sequence). The CDR3 covers 14 residues. Trimming stripped 4 bases from V and 2 bases from J, with 11 bases between. The CDR3: CAWNRDTNTGELFF. For the CDR3, the DNA is TGTGCCTGGAACAGGGATACTAACACCGGGGAGCTGTTTTTT. Supplemented by reference TRBV30 and TRBJ2-2, the full variable domain reads SQTIHQWPATLVQPVGSPLSLECTVEGTSNPNLYWYRQAAGRGLQLLFYSVGIGQISSEVPQNLSASRPQDRQFILSSKKLLLSDSGFYLCAWNRDTNTGELFFGEGSRLTVL.

The chain recombines TRBV5-6 with TRBJ2-7; 7 bases are shared with TRBD1. This CDR3 has 15 residues. The germline CDR1 and CDR2 sequences are SGHDT and YYEEEE. Trimming removed 4 bases from V and 3 bases from J; junction bases left unmatched: 10. The CDR3 here is CASSAPDRDLYEQYF. The CDR3 coding sequence is TGTGCCAGCAGCGCCCCCGACAGGGATCTCTACGAGCAGTACTTC.

This clonotype was recorded many times. The chain uses TRBV7-9 and TRBJ2-7; D is ambiguous. The CDR3 sequence is 15 residues long. Deletions cut 4 bases from V and 3 bases from J, with 16 bases between. Germline V lookup: CDR1 SEHNR, CDR2 FQNEAQ (reference sequence). CDR3 bases: TGTGCCAGCAGCTCTAGTCCAAGGACGGGCTACGAGCAGTACTTC. Amino acid sequence: CASSSSPRTGYEQYF.

This clonotype was seen more than once but under ten times. In DNA, the CDR3 is TGCGCCAGCAGCTCATCCCAACACGAGCAGTACTTC. Protein sequence: CASSSSQHEQYF. This chain uses TRBV5-1 with TRBJ2-7; D not resolved. The length of the CDR3 is 12 residues. Germline values: CDR1 SGHRS, CDR2 YFSETQ. Trimming removed 3 bases from V and 5 bases from J, with 9 bases in between. Variable domain in full (rest from reference TRBV5-1 and TRBJ2-7): KAGVTQTPRYLIKTRGQQVTLSCSPISGHRSVSWYQQTPGQGLQFLFEYFSETQRNKGNFPGRFSGRQFSNSRSEMNVSTLELGDSALYLCASSSSQHEQYFGPGTRLTVT.

The sample holds a few counts of this clonotype. This chain uses TRBV5-6 with TRBJ2-7, with D possibly being TRBD2 (5 bases). Trimming took off 0 bases at V and 4 bases at J, with 11 bases between the two ends. This CDR3 is 14 amino acids long. Per germline, CDR1 SGHDT and CDR2 YYEEEE. The CDR3 here is CASSLAEAEYEQYF. CDR3 nucleotide sequence: TGTGCCAGCAGCTTGGCCGAAGCGGAGTACGAGCAGTACTTC.

This clonotype was seen many times. The V gene is TRBV7-2, the J gene TRBJ2-7, with TRBD2 as a possible D gene (5 bases). Germline-derived CDR1 and CDR2 are SGHTA and FQGNSA. The CDR3 loop spans 12 amino acids. Trimming shortened V by 11 bases and J by 5 bases, and 16 bases separated the two germline ends. The CDR3 bases are TGTGCCCCTAGCCCTGTGCAGAACGAGCAGTACTTC. It encodes CAPSPVQNEQYF.

This clonotype came up many times. The chain carries TRBV5-6 and TRBJ2-7, with D unclear. This CDR3 spans 15 amino acids. Trimming stripped 4 bases from V and 5 bases from J, with 19 bases between. CDR1 is SGHDT and CDR2 is YYEEEE in the germline V gene. The CDR3: CASSSLYVLMDEQYF. The CDR3 DNA is TGTGCCAGCAGCAGCCTCTACGTGCTAATGGACGAGCAGTACTTC.

This clonotype has only a few counts. This chain links TRBV15 with TRBJ2-2; D might be TRBD1 (5 bases). CDR3 length equals 16 residues. CDR1 and CDR2 (germline): LNHNV, YYDKDF (reference sequence). V was trimmed by 1 base and J by 5 bases, leaving 14 bases between them. This CDR3 reads CATSRVPQGITGELFF. In DNA, the CDR3 is TGTGCCACCAGCAGAGTACCCCAGGGTATTACCGGGGAGCTGTTTTTT.

The chain uses TRBV6-1 and TRBJ2-5, with TRBD2 matching 13 bases. V lost 6 bases and J lost 4; bases outside the gene matches: 8. Germline CDR1 reads MNHNS; CDR2 reads SASEGT. This CDR3 has 16 residues. In nucleotides, the CDR3 is TGTGCCAGCAGATCCGGGACTAGCGGGGAATCAGAGACCCAGTACTTC. This codes for CASRSGTSGESETQYF.

The J gene is TRBJ2-5, the V gene TRBV4-1; 7 bases agree with TRBD2. With V trimmed by 5 bases and J by 4 bases, 13 bases remained unmatched. The germline V gene has CDR1 MGHRA and CDR2 YSYEKL. The CDR3 length is 16 residues. CDR3 residues: CASSAPGREPGETQYF. The CDR3 DNA is TGCGCCAGCAGCGCTCCCGGGCGGGAGCCAGGAGAGACCCAGTACTTC.